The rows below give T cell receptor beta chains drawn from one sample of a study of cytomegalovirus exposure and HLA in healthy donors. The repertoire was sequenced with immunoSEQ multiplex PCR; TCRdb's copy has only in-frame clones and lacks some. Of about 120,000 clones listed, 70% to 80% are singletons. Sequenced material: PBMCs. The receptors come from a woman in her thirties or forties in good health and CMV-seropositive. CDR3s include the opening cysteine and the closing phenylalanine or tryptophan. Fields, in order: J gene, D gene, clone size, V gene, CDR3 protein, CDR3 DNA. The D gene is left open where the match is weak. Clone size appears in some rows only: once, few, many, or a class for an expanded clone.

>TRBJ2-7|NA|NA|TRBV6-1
CASSEVLTAGEQYF
TGTGCCAGCAGTGAGGTATTGACTGCGGGGGAGCAGTACTTC
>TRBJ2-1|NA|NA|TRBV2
CASSETGIDYNEQFF
TGTGCCAGCAGCGAGACGGGGATTGATTACAATGAGCAGTTCTTC
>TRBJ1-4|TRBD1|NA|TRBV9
CASSVGTGDEKLFF
TGTGCCAGCAGCGTAGGGACAGGCGACGAAAAACTGTTTTTT
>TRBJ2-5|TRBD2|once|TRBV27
CASSPAGTSGETQYF
TGTGCCAGCAGCCCAGCCGGGACTAGCGGAGAGACCCAGTACTTC
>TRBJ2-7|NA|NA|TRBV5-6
CASSFLAGVYEQYF
TGTGCCAGCAGCTTTTTGGCAGGCGTCTACGAGCAGTACTTC
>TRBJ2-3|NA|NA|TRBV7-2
CASSLKPGSTDTQYF
TGTGCCAGCAGCTTAAAGCCGGGAAGCACAGATACGCAGTATTTT
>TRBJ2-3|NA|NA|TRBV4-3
CASSPSRGLGDTQYF
TGCGCCAGCAGCCCCTCTCGGGGGTTAGGGGATACGCAGTATTTT
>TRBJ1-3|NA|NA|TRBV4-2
CASSRNLEGPGNTIYF
TGTGCCAGCAGCCGAAACTTGGAGGGGCCTGGAAACACCATATATTTT
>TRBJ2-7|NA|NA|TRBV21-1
CASSNRLVLYEQYF
TGTGCCAGCAGCAACAGGTTAGTTCTCTACGAGCAGTACTTC
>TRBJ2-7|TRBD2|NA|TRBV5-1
CASSTSREGTYEQYF
TGCGCCAGCAGCACCTCGCGGGAGGGAACCTACGAGCAGTACTTC
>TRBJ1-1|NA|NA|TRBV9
CASSVRVSTEAFF
TGTGCCAGCAGCGTTCGGGTGTCCACTGAAGCTTTCTTT
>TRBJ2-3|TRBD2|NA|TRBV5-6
CASSPDLRGGLGDTDTQYF
TGTGCCAGCAGCCCAGACTTGCGGGGAGGGCTAGGGGATACAGATACGCAGTATTTT
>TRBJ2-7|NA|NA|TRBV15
CATSITHGVYEQYF
TGTGCCACCAGCATTACCCACGGGGTCTACGAGCAGTACTTC
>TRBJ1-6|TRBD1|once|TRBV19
CASRHRLRDSNSPLHF
TGTGCCAGTAGACATCGACTCCGGGACAGCAATTCACCCCTCCACTTT
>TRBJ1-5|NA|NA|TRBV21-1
CASSKEQGTTKRNQPQHF
TGTGCCAGCAGCAAAGAACAGGGAACGACGAAACGGAATCAGCCCCAGCATTTT
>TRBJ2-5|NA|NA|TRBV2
CASTPDRSYQETQYF
TGTGCCAGCACCCCCGACAGATCGTACCAAGAGACCCAGTACTTC
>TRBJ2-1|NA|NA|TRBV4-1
CASSHLANEQFF
TGCGCCAGCAGCCACCTAGCAAATGAGCAGTTCTTC
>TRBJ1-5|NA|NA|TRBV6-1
CASSSQGKSQPQHF
TGTGCCAGCAGTTCACAGGGAAAGAGTCAGCCCCAGCATTTT
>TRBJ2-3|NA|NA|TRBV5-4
CASSFNSGTRDTQYF
TGTGCCAGCAGCTTCAATAGCGGTACACGGGATACGCAGTATTTT
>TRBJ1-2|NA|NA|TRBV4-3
CASSQDLSGYGYTF
TGCGCCAGCAGCCAAGATCTTAGTGGCTATGGCTACACCTTC